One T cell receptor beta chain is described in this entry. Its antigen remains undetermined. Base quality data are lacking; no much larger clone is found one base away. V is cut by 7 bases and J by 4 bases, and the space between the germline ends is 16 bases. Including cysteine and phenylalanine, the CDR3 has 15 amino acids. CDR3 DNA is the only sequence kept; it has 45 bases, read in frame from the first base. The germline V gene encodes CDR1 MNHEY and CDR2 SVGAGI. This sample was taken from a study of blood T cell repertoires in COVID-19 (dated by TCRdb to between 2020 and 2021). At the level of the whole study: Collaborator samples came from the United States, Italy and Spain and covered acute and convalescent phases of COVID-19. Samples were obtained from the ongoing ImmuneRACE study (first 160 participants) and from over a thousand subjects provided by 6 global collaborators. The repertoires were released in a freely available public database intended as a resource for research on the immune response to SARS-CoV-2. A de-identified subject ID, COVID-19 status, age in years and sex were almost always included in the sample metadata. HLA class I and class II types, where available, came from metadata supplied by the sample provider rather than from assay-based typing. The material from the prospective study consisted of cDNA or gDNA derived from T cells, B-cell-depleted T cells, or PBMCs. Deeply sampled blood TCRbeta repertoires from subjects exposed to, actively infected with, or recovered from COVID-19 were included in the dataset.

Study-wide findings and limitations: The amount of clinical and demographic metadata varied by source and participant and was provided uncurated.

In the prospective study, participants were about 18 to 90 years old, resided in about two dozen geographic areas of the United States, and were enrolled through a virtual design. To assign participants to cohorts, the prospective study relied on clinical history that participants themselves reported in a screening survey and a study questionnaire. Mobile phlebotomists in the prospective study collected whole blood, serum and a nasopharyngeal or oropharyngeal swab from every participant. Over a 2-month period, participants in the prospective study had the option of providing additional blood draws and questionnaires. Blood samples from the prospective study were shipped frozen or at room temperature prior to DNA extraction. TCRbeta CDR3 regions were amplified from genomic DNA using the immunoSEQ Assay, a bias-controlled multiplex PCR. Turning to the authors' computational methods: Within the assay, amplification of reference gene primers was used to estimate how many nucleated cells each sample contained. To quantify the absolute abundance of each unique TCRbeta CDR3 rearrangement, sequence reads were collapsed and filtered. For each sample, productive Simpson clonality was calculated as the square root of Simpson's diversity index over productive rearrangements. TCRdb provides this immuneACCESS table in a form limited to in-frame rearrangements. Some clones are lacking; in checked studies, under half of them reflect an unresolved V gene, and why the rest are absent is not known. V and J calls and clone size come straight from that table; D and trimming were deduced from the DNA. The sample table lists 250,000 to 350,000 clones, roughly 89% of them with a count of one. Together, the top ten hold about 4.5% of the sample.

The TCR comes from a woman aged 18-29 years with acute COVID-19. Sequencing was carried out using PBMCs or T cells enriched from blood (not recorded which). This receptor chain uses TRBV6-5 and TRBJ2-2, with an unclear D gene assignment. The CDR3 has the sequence CASKEAPSGTGELFF. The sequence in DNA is TGTGCCAGCAAAGAGGCGCCGTCGGGCACCGGGGAGCTGTTTTTT.